These T cell receptor beta chains were read from a single sample in a study of cytomegalovirus exposure and HLA in healthy donors. Sequenced by immunoSEQ multiplex PCR; TCRdb stores in-frame clones only, minus some. The sample records fewer than 110,000 clones, about 74% being singletons. Input material: PBMCs. Receptors were obtained from a woman between 40 and 50 years old in good health and CMV-seropositive. CDR3s include the opening cysteine and the closing phenylalanine or tryptophan. The D gene is left open where the match is weak. The listing skips clone size in some rows; elsewhere it reads once, few, many or a size class.

>NA|NA|TRBV25-1|TRBJ1-2
TGTGCCAGCAGTGGGCAGGCGGGGTCGGGAATGAATGGCTACACCTTC
CASSGQAGSGMNGYTF
>NA|TRBD1|TRBV19|TRBJ2-5
TGTGCCACCGCTGGACAGGGGATGGAGACCCAGTACTTC
CATAGQGMETQYF
>NA|NA|TRBV6-6|TRBJ1-1
TGTGCCAGCAGTTACGGTGGAGGGCGCACTGAAGCTTTCTTT
CASSYGGGRTEAFF
>NA|NA|TRBV6-5|TRBJ1-2
TGTGCCAGCGTGGGTGGGGGGGCCGGCAGCTATGGCTACACCTTC
CASVGGGAGSYGYTF
>NA|NA|TRBV5-1|TRBJ2-3
TGCGCCAGCAGCTTGTGGGGGGACCTTAGCGCAGATACGCAGTATTTT
CASSLWGDLSADTQYF
>NA|TRBD1|TRBV6-5|TRBJ1-1
TGTGCCAGTGAGGGACAGCACACTGAAGCTTTCTTT
CASEGQHTEAFF
>NA|NA|TRBV2|TRBJ2-5
TGTGCCAGCAGTGCCGGGGAGACCCAGTACTTC
CASSAGETQYF
>NA|TRBD2|TRBV5-4|TRBJ2-1
TGTGCCAGCAGCTTGGTATTAGCGGGGGGCCGTTCCTACAATGAGCAGTTCTTC
CASSLVLAGGRSYNEQFF
>once|TRBD2|TRBV4-1|TRBJ2-3
TGCGCCAGCAGCCAGGACCCCGGACTAGCGGTAGATACGCAGTATTTT
CASSQDPGLAVDTQYF
>NA|TRBD2|TRBV29-1|TRBJ2-7
TGCAGCGTTGAAGGAAGGGGTGTGCGCGGGGGGATCGTAGCCGAGCAGTACTTC
CSVEGRGVRGGIVAEQYF
>once|NA|TRBV7-2|TRBJ1-5
TGTGCCAGCAGCTTAGTTGGACAGCCCTATAGCAATCAGCCCCAGCATTTT
CASSLVGQPYSNQPQHF
>once|NA|TRBV2|TRBJ1-1
TGTGCCAGCAGTGAGGGCGTGAACACTGAAGCTTTCTTT
CASSEGVNTEAFF
>NA|NA|TRBV9|TRBJ1-2
TGTGCCAGCAGCGTAGTAGGGGGGGCCGGTGGCTACACCTTC
CASSVVGGAGGYTF
>NA|TRBD1|TRBV6-5|TRBJ2-1
TGTGCCAGCAGGGGACAGTACAATGAGCAGTTCTTC
CASRGQYNEQFF
>once|TRBD2|TRBV5-1|TRBJ2-2
TGCGCCAGCAGCCCCCCTCGACTAGCGGGTACCGGGGAGCTGTTTTTT
CASSPPRLAGTGELFF
>NA|NA|TRBV29-1|TRBJ1-5
TGCAGCGTCGCGGACGGACTGTTAGGTAATCAGCCCCAGCATTTT
CSVADGLLGNQPQHF
>few|TRBD2|TRBV7-3|TRBJ2-1
TGTGCCAGCAGCGTCGGGGGGGACTCCTACAATGAGCAGTTCTTC
CASSVGGDSYNEQFF
>NA|TRBD1|TRBV10-3|TRBJ2-7
TGTGCCATCAGGGGGACAGGGACCACCTACGAGCAGTACTTC
CAIRGTGTTYEQYF
>NA|NA|TRBV29-1|TRBJ1-1
TGCAGCGTCGGTCGACAGGAGAACACTGAAGCTTTCTTT
CSVGRQENTEAFF
>once|TRBD2|TRBV2|TRBJ2-7
TGTGCCAGCAGTGACATACCATCTAGCGGGGGCTTAGAAGACTTC
CASSDIPSSGGLEDF
>NA|NA|TRBV30|TRBJ2-3
TGTGCCTGGCAAACTAGGACTAGCACAGATACGCAGTATTTT
CAWQTRTSTDTQYF
>NA|TRBD1|TRBV28|TRBJ1-2
TGTGCCATAACCGGGACAGTCACTTATGGCTACACCTTC
CAITGTVTYGYTF
>NA|NA|TRBV6-6|TRBJ2-3
TGTGCCAGCAGTTCGGGGGGCACAGATACGCAGTATTTT
CASSSGGTDTQYF
>NA|TRBD1|TRBV5-1|TRBJ1-4
TGCGCCAGCGGGACAGATGAAAAACTGTTTTTT
CASGTDEKLFF
>NA|NA|TRBV9|TRBJ2-7
TGTGCCAGCAGCCACCAGGGGTTTGACTACGAGCAGTACTTC
CASSHQGFDYEQYF
>NA|TRBD1|TRBV18|TRBJ1-2
TGTGCCAGCTCAGCAGTGGACAGGGGGAACTATGGCTACACCTTC
CASSAVDRGNYGYTF
>NA|TRBD2|TRBV5-1|TRBJ2-3
TGCGCCAGCAGCTTGACCCTAGCGGGCACCACAGATACGCAGTATTTT
CASSLTLAGTTDTQYF
>NA|TRBD1|TRBV2|TRBJ1-4
TGTGCCAGCAGATACAGGGGGACTAATGAAAAACTGTTTTTT
CASRYRGTNEKLFF
>NA|NA|TRBV4-2|TRBJ2-2
TGTGCCAGCAGCCAAGAAGACCGGGGGACCGGGGAGCTGTTTTTT
CASSQEDRGTGELFF
>NA|NA|TRBV27|TRBJ1-6
TGTGCCAGCCGGGGTCCCTATAATTCACCCCTCCACTTT
CASRGPYNSPLHF
>NA|NA|TRBV19|TRBJ1-6
TGTGCCAGTAGTATTGAGGCCACCCAGCGACCCCTCCACTTT
CASSIEATQRPLHF
>NA|TRBD1|TRBV10-3|TRBJ1-2
TGTGCCATCAGTCCTGACAGGGGGCGCAACTATGGCTACACCTTC
CAISPDRGRNYGYTF
>NA|NA|TRBV30|TRBJ2-5
TGTGCCTGGGCCCGGAGAAACTGGTACCAAGAGACCCAGTACTTC
CAWARRNWYQETQYF
>NA|TRBD1|TRBV13|TRBJ1-2
TGTGCCAGCAGCTCGACAGGGGGCGACGGTTCGTATGGCTACACCTTC
CASSSTGGDGSYGYTF
>NA|TRBD1|TRBV7-9|TRBJ1-2
TGTGCCAGCAGCGAACCACAGGGGTTGGCCTATGGCTACACCTTC
CASSEPQGLAYGYTF